The T cell receptor (beta chain) under discussion was sequenced for a study of OX40 agonist ivuxolimab in advanced cancers. This clone was seen only once. V shed 4 bases and J shed 0 bases, with 11 bases lying between them. The CDR3 spans 16 residues. From germline, CDR1 is SGHNT and CDR2 YYREEE (reference sequence). Only in-frame clones appear in the TCRdb table, and some are missing; sequencing was by immunoSEQ multiplex PCR. The sample consists of tens of thousands of clones, approximately 88% of them appearing once. The receptor's source is an adult with an advanced solid tumor such as melanoma, head and neck, liver or kidney cancer. The starting material was CD4+ or CD8+ T cells sorted from blood, obtained in a trial of the OX40 agonist ivuxolimab. The V and J genes are TRBV5-4 and TRBJ2-6, with D possibly being TRBD2 (6 bases). CDR3 sequence: CASSLAEGSGANVLTF. In DNA form, the CDR3 reads TGTGCCAGCAGCCTCGCGGAGGGCTCTGGGGCCAACGTCCTGACTTTC.